Shown below are 10 T cell receptor beta chains from a single sample sequenced in a study of PD-1 blockade in classical Hodgkin lymphoma. As for time point: cycle 4 day 1 (C4D1), after about 6 weeks of nivolumab. Every patient relapsed after autologous stem cell transplantation, and brentuximab vedotin exposure varied. Produced via immunoSEQ multiplex PCR; TCRdb's table is partial and in-frame only. There are over 60,000 clones in the sample; roughly nine tenths occur only once, and about a tenth lies in the top ten. Here the sequenced sample was peripheral blood mononuclear cells (PBMCs), taken before the fourth cycle of nivolumab. The receptors were sampled from a human donor with classical Hodgkin lymphoma.

DNA of the CDR3: TGCGCCAGCAGCCTCCAGACGTCCGGGGTCAACGAGCAGTACTTC. It translates to CASSLQTSGVNEQYF. The chain recombines TRBV5-1 with TRBJ2-7; maybe TRBD2 (5 bases). The germline V and J ends were trimmed by 4 bases and 5 bases, with 19 bases remaining between them. This CDR3 has 15 amino acids. Germline loops: CDR1 SGHRS, CDR2 YFSETQ.

The chain employs TRBV11-2 and TRBJ1-2; possibly TRBD1 for D (5 bases). CDR3 size: 13 residues. Trimming shortened V by 5 bases and J by 4 bases, and 11 bases separated the two germline ends. Germline lookup yields CDR1 SGHAT and CDR2 FQNNGV. CDR3 sequence: CASSPRRGYGYTF. Here the CDR3 DNA reads TGTGCCAGCAGCCCTAGGAGGGGCTATGGCTACACCTTC.

This clone occurred a few times. The V and J genes are TRBV5-1 and TRBJ2-5, with 8 bases lining up with TRBD1. The CDR3 contains 13 residues. The V gene's germline CDR1 is SGHRS and CDR2 YFSETQ. With V trimmed by 3 bases and J by 4 bases, 2 bases remained unmatched. In nucleotides, the CDR3 is TGCGCCAGCAGCTGGGGACAGGCAGAGACCCAGTACTTC. Protein sequence: CASSWGQAETQYF.

DNA for the CDR3: TGCGCCAGCAGCCAGGATGGGATGAGGACTGAAGCTTTCTTT. The encoded protein is CASSQDGMRTEAFF. This chain connects TRBV4-1 to TRBJ1-1; D is ambiguous. Germline CDR1 reads MGHRA; CDR2 reads YSYEKL. CDR3 size: 14 residues. The V end lost 3 bases, the J end lost 5 bases, and 13 bases lay between the germline ends.

V and J are TRBV5-1 and TRBJ2-2; 7 bases map to TRBD1. Losses at the gene ends were 0 bases for V and 5 bases for J; bases not matched to a gene: 10. Germline lookup yields CDR1 SGHRS and CDR2 YFSETQ. The CDR3 consists of 17 residues. The CDR3 sequence: CASSLGPQLTGTGELFF. The DNA for the CDR3 is TGCGCCAGCAGCTTGGGTCCCCAATTGACAGGGACCGGGGAGCTGTTTTTT. The whole variable domain, remainder taken from reference TRBV5-1 and TRBJ2-2, is KAGVTQTPRYLIKTRGQQVTLSCSPISGHRSVSWYQQTPGQGLQFLFEYFSETQRNKGNFPGRFSGRQFSNSRSEMNVSTLELGDSALYLCASSLGPQLTGTGELFFGEGSRLTVL.

The chain combines TRBV5-1 with TRBJ1-2; D uncertain. CDR1 is SGHRS and CDR2 is YFSETQ in the germline V gene. The CDR3 has 15 amino acids. The germline V and J ends were trimmed by 0 bases and 4 bases, with 13 bases remaining between them. The CDR3 DNA sequence: TGCGCCAGCAGCTTGGGGGCGAAGTTTACCTATGGCTACACCTTC. Protein: CASSLGAKFTYGYTF.

The rearrangement links TRBV4-1 to TRBJ2-7, with D unresolved. This CDR3 has 14 residues. Deletions cut 4 bases from V and 3 bases from J, with 13 bases between. The germline gives CDR1 MGHRA, CDR2 YSYEKL. The CDR3 is CASSPFGFFYEQYF. The CDR3, as DNA: TGCGCCAGCAGCCCGTTCGGATTTTTCTACGAGCAGTACTTC.

This chain connects TRBV9 to TRBJ2-7; D ambiguous. CDR3 length: 13 amino acids. Looked up from germline, CDR1 is SGDLS and CDR2 is YYNGEE. V lost 3 bases to trimming and J lost 4 bases, with 11 bases between them. CDR3 in amino acids: CASSAGLDYEQYF. In nucleotides, the CDR3 is TGTGCCAGCAGCGCCGGGCTTGATTACGAGCAGTACTTC.

This sequence joins TRBV4-1 and TRBJ2-7; TRBD1 matches at 7 bases. Trimming cost V 4 bases and J 4 bases; bases outside gene matches: 13. The CDR3 totals 16 residues. Germline V gene data show CDR1 as MGHRA and CDR2 as YSYEKL. DNA for the CDR3: TGCGCCAGCAGCCGGACAGGATCAAAACAAAAATACGAGCAGTACTTC. Its protein is CASSRTGSKQKYEQYF.

The rearrangement links TRBV21-1 to TRBJ2-7; TRBD2, as called in the table, went unchecked against the DNA. TRBV21-1 is a pseudogene segment. This CDR3 is built from 12 residues. This CDR3 reads CASRAGAWEQYF. The CDR3 DNA reads TGTGCCAGCCGCGCGGGGGCGTGGGAGCAGTACTTC.